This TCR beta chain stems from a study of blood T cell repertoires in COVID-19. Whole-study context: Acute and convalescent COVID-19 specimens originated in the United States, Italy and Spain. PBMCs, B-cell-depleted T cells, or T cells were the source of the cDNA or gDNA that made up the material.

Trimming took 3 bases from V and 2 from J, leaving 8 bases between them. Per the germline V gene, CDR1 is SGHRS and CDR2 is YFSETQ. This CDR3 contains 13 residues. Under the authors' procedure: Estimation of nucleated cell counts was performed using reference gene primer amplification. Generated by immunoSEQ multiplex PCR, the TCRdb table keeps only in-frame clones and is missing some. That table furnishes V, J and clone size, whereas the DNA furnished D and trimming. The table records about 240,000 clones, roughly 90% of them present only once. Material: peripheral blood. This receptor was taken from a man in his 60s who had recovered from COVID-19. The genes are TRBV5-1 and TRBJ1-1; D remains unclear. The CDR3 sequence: CASSSYVNTEAFF. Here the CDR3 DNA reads TGCGCCAGCAGCTCCTATGTTAACACTGAAGCTTTCTTT.